The clone carrying this T cell receptor (beta chain) showed up just once. This entry belongs to a study of control samples from healthy donors and cancer patients. The repertoire was sequenced with immunoSEQ multiplex PCR; TCRdb's copy has only in-frame clones and lacks some. Altogether approximately 220,000 clones are present, just under 95% being singletons, with the ten largest covering about 1.6%. The germline gives CDR1 MRHNA, CDR2 SNTAGT. There are 13 residues in the CDR3. V was pared by 4 bases and J by 9 bases, with 15 bases between. The V gene is TRBV6-4, the J gene TRBJ2-5, with D perhaps being TRBD1 or TRBD2 (5 bases each). The sequence derives from a man over 45 in good health. The sample comprised blood. The CDR3 nucleotides read TGTGCCAGCAGTGCCTATCGGGACGGCCCCCAGTACTTC. It encodes CASSAYRDGPQYF.